A single sample is the source of the 20 T cell receptor beta chains below, sequenced in a study of monozygotic twins with inflammatory bowel disease. TCRdb reanalyzed the 5' RACE reads, giving one entry per CDR3 protein sequence and no DNA. The sample table includes over 150,000 distinct CDR3 sequences. Sequenced sample: blood. The receptors stem from a human donor with ulcerative colitis or Crohn's disease, or a healthy co-twin of an affected twin (not recorded which).

This chain uses TRBV20-1 with TRBJ2-5; no DNA is available, so the TRBD2 call from TCRdb remains unchecked. Germline loops: CDR1 DFQATT, CDR2 SNEGSKA (reference sequence). The CDR3 is 15 residues long. CDR3: CSATPSGRLGETQYF.

The chain has TRBV19 and TRBJ2-3; TCRdb picks TRBD1, but there is no DNA to check that call. The CDR3 has 13 amino acids. Germline V gene sequence: CDR1 LNHDA, CDR2 SQIVND (reference sequence). The CDR3 region is CASSISGSDTQYF.

CDR3 region: CASSLAGTGTTQYF. The V call is TRBV5-1, the J call TRBJ2-3; TCRdb picks TRBD1, but there is no DNA to check that call. Looked up from germline, CDR1 is SGHRS and CDR2 is YFSETQ. CDR3 size: 14 residues.

This chain joins TRBV6-1 and TRBJ1-1; without DNA, the TCRdb call of TRBD1 cannot be checked. CDR1 and CDR2 from the germline V gene are MNHNS and SASEGT. The CDR3 has 17 amino acids. CDR3 sequence reads: CASRHKGQGYLGTEAFF.

The CDR3 loop reads CSVLGQGVTNEQFF. The J gene is TRBJ2-1, the V gene TRBV29-1; TCRdb names TRBD1, which stays unverified in the absence of DNA. The CDR3 sequence is 14 residues long. The germline gives CDR1 SQVTM, CDR2 ANQGSEA.

V and J are TRBV4-1 and TRBJ2-5. This CDR3 has 16 amino acids. The germline V gene has CDR1 MGHRA and CDR2 YSYEKL. CDR3 amino acids: CASSQERSIGQETQYF.

V gene TRBV15 combines with J gene TRBJ2-5; lacking DNA, the TRBD1 call made by TCRdb goes unchecked. This CDR3 is 16 amino acids long. The germline V gene has CDR1 LNHNV and CDR2 YYDKDF (reference sequence). The CDR3: CATSARDRVVQETQYF.

The V gene is TRBV20-1, the J gene TRBJ1-2; as DNA is missing, the TRBD1 call by TCRdb cannot be tested. The CDR3 has 12 amino acids. Germline CDR1 and CDR2: DFQATT and SNEGSKA (reference sequence). CDR3 region: CSSPRTSYGYTF.

The chain recombines TRBV30 with TRBJ1-5. The CDR3 length is 13 residues. Germline loops: CDR1 GTSNPN, CDR2 SVGIG (reference sequence). The CDR3: CAWSIGEEQPQHF.

V gene TRBV20-1 combines with J gene TRBJ2-1; there is no DNA to check the TCRdb D call of TRBD1. The CDR3 sequence is 15 residues long. Germline lookup yields CDR1 DFQATT and CDR2 SNEGSKA (reference sequence). CDR3 protein: CSARAQRDRHNEQFF.

This chain links TRBV12-3 or TRBV12-4 with TRBJ2-2; TCRdb's D gene call, TRBD1, goes unchecked for lack of DNA. The CDR3 runs 14 residues. The CDR3 sequence is CASNIQVYTGELFF.

V is TRBV20-1 and J is TRBJ2-7; the D call of TRBD2 rests on TCRdb alone, since no DNA is present to check it. CDR1 and CDR2 from the germline V gene are DFQATT and SNEGSKA (reference sequence). The CDR3 sequence is 14 residues long. CDR3 loop: CSAKGGPSNYEQYF.

This chain links TRBV27 with TRBJ1-2. CDR3 length equals 17 residues. In germline, CDR1 is MNHEY, CDR2 SMNVEV (reference sequence). The chain's CDR3 is CASSLSRRSGENYGYTF.

The V and J genes are TRBV20-1 and TRBJ2-2; TCRdb names TRBD2, which stays unverified in the absence of DNA. Germline V lookup: CDR1 DFQATT, CDR2 SNEGSKA (reference sequence). This CDR3 contains 14 residues. This CDR3 reads CSARAGGDTGELFF.

The CDR3 is CATSDGTGGSSEQYF. The V gene is TRBV24-1, the J gene TRBJ2-7; no DNA is available, so the TRBD1 call from TCRdb remains unchecked. CDR1 and CDR2 (germline): KGHDR, SFDVKD. This CDR3 has 15 amino acids.

CDR3 sequence: CASSRTSGSWQETQYF. V usage is TRBV6-2 or TRBV6-3 and J usage is TRBJ2-5; TCRdb's D gene call, TRBD2, goes unchecked for lack of DNA. The CDR3 sequence is 16 residues long. Per germline, CDR1 MNHEY and CDR2 SVGEGT.

The chain combines TRBV4-3 with TRBJ1-1. Germline loops: CDR1 LGHNA, CDR2 YSLEER. The CDR3 is 15 amino acids. The CDR3 reads CASSPGGPFNTEAFF.

The J gene is TRBJ1-2, the V gene TRBV29-1. The CDR3 consists of 14 residues. Germline values: CDR1 SQVTM, CDR2 ANQGSEA. CDR3 protein: CSVEDLTAVGGYTF.

V and J are TRBV7-2 and TRBJ1-2; TCRdb gives TRBD1 as the D gene, but with no DNA this cannot be confirmed. The length of the CDR3 is 15 residues. Germline CDR1 SGHTA, CDR2 FQGNSA. The CDR3 sequence is CASSLVGGANYGYTF. Drawing the rest from reference TRBV7-2 and TRBJ1-2, the complete variable domain is GAGVSQSPSNKVTEKGKDVELRCDPISGHTALYWYRQSLGQGLEFLIYFQGNSAPDKSGLPSDRFSAERTGGSVSTLTIQRTQQEDSAVYLCASSLVGGANYGYTFGSGTRLTVV.

J is TRBJ2-1 and V is TRBV11-1; TCRdb's D gene call, TRBD2, goes unchecked for lack of DNA. The CDR3 sequence is 18 residues long. Germline V gene lookup returns CDR1 SGHAT and CDR2 FQDESV (reference sequence). The CDR3 here is CASSSGLAGRASYNEQFF.